This T cell receptor beta chain was retrieved from a study of blood T cell repertoires in COVID-19. Background on the study: The United States, Italy and Spain were the sources of the acute and convalescent COVID-19 samples. The analysed material was cDNA or gDNA that came from T cells, B-cell-depleted T cells, or PBMCs.

The authors' processing: Estimated nucleated cell counts came from reference gene primer amplification. Method: immunoSEQ multiplex PCR; TCRdb's copy keeps in-frame clones and lacks some. That table is the source of V, J and clone size, and D and trimming were worked out from the DNA. The sample shows under 200,000 clones, around 83% of them seen only once. This CDR3 has 15 residues. Germline V gene sequence: CDR1 PRHDT, CDR2 FYEKMQ (reference sequence). V dropped 5 bases and J dropped 2 bases, with 13 bases sitting between them. Seattle patients were enrolled while actively infected and followed longitudinally.

The chain couples TRBV13 to TRBJ2-1; D might be TRBD2 (7 bases). The sample comprised peripheral blood. This TCR was sampled from a woman between 50 and 59 years old with COVID-19, enrolled during active disease. CDR3 protein: CASSTPGGPYNEQFF. CDR3 coding DNA: TGTGCCAGCAGCACGCCCGGGGGGCCCTACAATGAGCAGTTCTTC. Complete variable domain (other parts from reference TRBV13 and TRBJ2-1): AAGVIQSPRHLIKEKRETATLKCYPIPRHDTVYWYQQGPGQDPQFLISFYEKMQSDKGSIPDRFSAQQFSDYHSELNMSSLELGDSALYFCASSTPGGPYNEQFFGPGTRLTVL.